This is a list of T cell receptor beta chains from one sample in a study of CD8 T cells in Susac syndrome. TCRdb independently ran MiXCR on the immunoSEQ multiplex PCR reads; one entry per CDR3 protein. The table records 180,000 or so distinct CDR3 sequences, about 95% of them present only once. Sequencing input: CD4+ T cells from PBMCs. These receptors all stem from a human donor in good health. Each CDR3 is given with its conserved first and last residue. The D gene is left open where the match is weak. The size entry is marked missing in some rows and otherwise reads once, few, many or a size class.

14,-,TRBJ1-5,TRBV20-1,-,TGCAGTGCCGGGGCAGCGTATAGCAATCAGCCCCAGCATTTT,CSAGAAYSNQPQHF
16,-,TRBJ2-2,TRBV29-1,once,TGCAGCGTTGAAGAGGCCGGGGGACAGAACACCGGGGAGCTGTTTTTT,CSVEEAGGQNTGELFF
13,-,TRBJ2-7,TRBV20-1,once,TGCAGTGCTCCCAGGGATCCCCTCTACGAGCAGTACTTC,CSAPRDPLYEQYF
15,-,TRBJ2-3,TRBV20-1,-,TGCAGTGCTAGTCGGGACAGCGGGGCCACAGATACGCAGTATTTT,CSASRDSGATDTQYF
14,-,TRBJ2-7,TRBV12-3/TRBV12-4,-,TGTGCCAGCAGTTTAGGGCGGCCCCTCTACGAGCAGTACTTC,CASSLGRPLYEQYF
14,TRBD1,TRBJ2-7,TRBV2,-,TGTGCCACCAACCGGGACAGGGGACCCTACGAGCAGTACTTC,CATNRDRGPYEQYF
15,TRBD1,TRBJ1-5,TRBV12-3/TRBV12-4,-,TGTGCCAGCAGCCGGACAGGGGGTAGAGATCAGCCCCAGCATTTT,CASSRTGGRDQPQHF
15,-,TRBJ1-5,TRBV4-3,-,TGCGCCAGCAGCCAAGATCTCGCGGGCAATCAGCCCCAGCATTTT,CASSQDLAGNQPQHF
15,-,TRBJ2-1,TRBV12-5,once,TGTGCTAGTGGTTTGCTCCCCTTGGCTAGTTCTGAGCAGTTCTTC,CASGLLPLASSEQFF
16,-,TRBJ2-1,TRBV7-9,-,TGTGCCAGCAGCTTAGTCGGCGGGAACGTATACAATGAGCAGTTCTTC,CASSLVGGNVYNEQFF
13,TRBD1,TRBJ1-5,TRBV29-1,-,TGCAGTACAAGTACAGGGGTCAATCAGCCCCAGCATTTT,CSTSTGVNQPQHF
14,TRBD1,TRBJ2-7,TRBV6-6,-,TGTGCCAGCAGTGCGGGACAGGGCGACCACGAGCAGTACTTC,CASSAGQGDHEQYF
17,TRBD2,TRBJ2-3,TRBV4-2,-,TGTGCCAGCAGCCAAGCCCCACTAGCGGGAGGCATAGATACGCAGTATTTT,CASSQAPLAGGIDTQYF
13,-,TRBJ2-7,TRBV6-6,-,TGTGCCAGCAGTTACTCGAACGACTACGAGCAGTACTTC,CASSYSNDYEQYF
11,-,TRBJ1-2,TRBV29-1,-,TGCAGCGTTTACGTTGGGAATGGCTACACCTTC,CSVYVGNGYTF
11,-,TRBJ2-3,TRBV14,-,TGTGCCAGCAGCCATGGCTATACGCAGTATTTT,CASSHGYTQYF
16,TRBD2,TRBJ2-2,TRBV5-1,-,TGCGCCAGCAGCGGGCGGACTAGCGTCAACACCGGGGAGCTGTTTTTT,CASSGRTSVNTGELFF
15,TRBD2,TRBJ2-3,TRBV20-1,-,TGCAGTGCGCTGACTAGCGGGAGGGCCCAAGATACGCAGTATTTT,CSALTSGRAQDTQYF
14,-,TRBJ2-6,TRBV6-1,-,TGTGCCAGCACCTTGGACCCTGGGGCCAACGTCCTGACTTTC,CASTLDPGANVLTF
15,-,TRBJ2-1,TRBV27,-,TGTGCCAGCAGTTTATGGCGGCGCAGGGTCAATGAGCAGTTCTTC,CASSLWRRRVNEQFF
12,-,TRBJ2-7,TRBV7-2,-,TGTGCCAGCAGCTTAAAGGGCTACGAGCAGTACTTC,CASSLKGYEQYF
13,-,TRBJ1-1,TRBV4-3,once,TGCGCCAGCAGCCAGCAAGAGAACACTGAAGCTTTCTTT,CASSQQENTEAFF
14,-,TRBJ2-1,TRBV15,-,TGTGCCACCAGCCCCCGAGGCTCCTACAATGAGCAGTTCTTC,CATSPRGSYNEQFF
12,-,TRBJ1-1,TRBV15,-,TGTGCCACCAGCAGACCCCCGGGGAGAGCTTTCTTT,CATSRPPGRAFF
12,-,TRBJ1-2,TRBV29-1,-,TGCAGCGTTCAGTCAGGCCCTTATGGCTACACCTTC,CSVQSGPYGYTF
13,TRBD1,TRBJ1-1,TRBV5-1,-,TGCGCCAGCAGCTCGACAGGGTTTATTGAAGCTTTCTTT,CASSSTGFIEAFF
16,TRBD2,TRBJ2-3,TRBV6-2/TRBV6-3,-,TGTGCCAGCAGTGGCAGGGGACTAGCGGGCACAGATACGCAGTATTTT,CASSGRGLAGTDTQYF
14,-,TRBJ1-2,TRBV18,-,TGTGCCAGCTCTCCCCGGACAGAGGTCGATGGCTACACCTTC,CASSPRTEVDGYTF
14,TRBD2,TRBJ2-5,TRBV6-6,-,TGTGCCAGCACCACAAGCGGGAGGGGGGAGACCCAGTACTTC,CASTTSGRGETQYF
13,-,TRBJ1-5,TRBV3-1,few,TGTGCCAGCAGCCAAAAGGTTAATCAGCCCCAGCATTTT,CASSQKVNQPQHF
14,-,TRBJ2-3,TRBV29-1,-,TGCAGCGTTGTGCTAGTCCTGAGCACAGATACGCAGTATTTT,CSVVLVLSTDTQYF